This T cell receptor beta chain originates from a study of T cell responses to AZD1222 COVID-19 vaccine. V dropped 4 bases and J dropped 8; count of bases not matched to a gene: 14. Germline CDR1 KGHDR, CDR2 SFDVKD. This CDR3 spans 17 amino acids. Assay: immunoSEQ multiplex PCR; the TCRdb copy retains only in-frame clones and omits some. In the table there are 150,000 to 200,000 clones, approximately 93% of which are singletons. The sequence derives from an adult in good health. The V gene is TRBV24-1, the J gene TRBJ1-4; 8 bases are a match to TRBD1. Sequenced here: peripheral blood, sampled on day 0 of AZD1222 vaccination. The CDR3 is CATSDPRGPTGEEKLFF. As DNA, the CDR3 is TGTGCCACCAGTGACCCGCGTGGACCGACAGGGGAGGAAAAACTGTTTTTT.